These 13 T cell receptor beta chains came from one sample sequenced in a study of T cells in Graves' hyperthyroidism and ophthalmopathy. TCR beta CDR3 regions were amplified from RNA. First-round RT-PCR of the TCR CDR3 relied on the HTBI primer set. One entry per CDR3 protein results from TCRdb running MiXCR on the multiplex PCR reads. The data show 490,000 or so distinct CDR3 sequences, around a fifth seen once. The sample consisted of blood. Every receptor here comes from a woman in her 70s with Graves' ophthalmopathy.

This clonotype was seen only a few times. The chain joins TRBV7-2 to TRBJ2-1, with TRBD2 identical over 8 bases. The germline V gene encodes CDR1 SGHTA and CDR2 FQGNSA. The CDR3 extends over 15 amino acids. The V segment lost 5 bases and the J segment 8 bases; nucleotides outside the gene matches: 11. The CDR3 sequence: CASSPSSGKGYEQFF. CDR3 nucleotides: TGTGCCAGCAGCCCCAGTAGCGGGAAGGGCTATGAGCAGTTCTTC.

This clonotype has more than one count but fewer than ten. J is TRBJ2-1 and V is TRBV6-1; D is perhaps TRBD1 or TRBD2 (6 bases each). The CDR3 has 14 residues. V was cut by 4 bases and J by 6 bases, with 13 bases left in between. CDR1 MNHNS and CDR2 SASEGT come from the germline V gene. DNA of the CDR3: TGTGCCAGCAGTGTATTTGGAGGGGGCAATGAGCAGTTCTTC. Translated, it gives CASSVFGGGNEQFF.

In its sample, this clonotype was seen a few times. The chain recombines TRBV20-1 with TRBJ2-7; perhaps D is TRBD1 or TRBD2 (5 bases each). V was clipped by 5 bases and J by 7 bases, with 21 bases between them. The CDR3 runs 14 residues. Germline CDR1 is DFQATT and CDR2 is SNEGSKA (reference sequence). CDR3 protein: CSAPRGGLSEEQYF. CDR3 sequence (DNA): TGCAGTGCTCCGAGGGGCGGGCTGAGTGAAGAGCAGTACTTC.

The chain is built from TRBV6-2 or TRBV6-3 and TRBJ1-2, with TRBD1 matching over 7 bases. V dropped 5 bases and J dropped 6; count of bases not matched to a gene: 18. CDR3 length: 17 residues. CDR1 and CDR2 from the germline V gene are MNHEY and SVGEGT. The CDR3 region has the DNA TGTGCCAGCAGTCAACACTATTTGACAGGGAAGAAGGATGGCTACACCTTC. It encodes CASSQHYLTGKKDGYTF.

This clonotype was detected many times. The chain links TRBV12-3 or TRBV12-4 to TRBJ1-5; no clear D. CDR3 length: 12 amino acids. Trimming pared 6 bases from V and 11 bases from J, leaving 14 bases between. The CDR3 here is CASSLMGEAQHF. In nucleotides, the CDR3 is TGTGCCAGCAGCCTAATGGGTGAAGCCCAGCATTTT.

This clonotype was found many times. The chain is built from TRBV12-3 or TRBV12-4 and TRBJ1-2, with 7 bases identical to TRBD1. V was clipped by 4 bases and J by 3 bases; unmatched bases: 5. The CDR3 length is 14 residues. The CDR3 DNA follows: TGTGCCAGCAGTTATGGGACAGCCTACTATGGCTACACCTTC. Encoded protein: CASSYGTAYYGYTF.

This clonotype was seen at least ten times. The chain recombines TRBV12-3 or TRBV12-4 with TRBJ2-3, with no clear D. The CDR3 runs 12 residues. The V and J ends lost 2 bases and 6 bases respectively, with 6 bases between them. CDR3 sequence reads: CASSLLRDTQYF. In nucleotides, the CDR3 is TGTGCCAGCAGTTTACTAAGGGATACGCAGTATTTT.

This sequence joins TRBV30 and TRBJ2-7; a possible D gene is TRBD1 (6 bases). Trimming removed 2 bases from V and 4 bases from J, with 9 bases in between. The CDR3 has 12 amino acids. The germline CDR1 and CDR2 sequences are GTSNPN and SVGIG (reference sequence). DNA of the CDR3: TGTGCCTGGAGTCCTACAGGGTACGAGCAGTACTTC. It encodes CAWSPTGYEQYF.

This clonotype has more than one count but fewer than ten. The genes are TRBV19 and TRBJ1-1; possibly TRBD1 for D (6 bases). Germline assignment: CDR1 LNHDA and CDR2 SQIVND (reference sequence). This CDR3 comprises 14 residues. Trimming removed 5 bases at V and 7 bases at J, with 17 bases between. The CDR3 bases are TGTGCCAGTAGTCCGGAGACAGGCCCAAATGAAGCTTTCTTT. It encodes CASSPETGPNEAFF.

This chain connects TRBV6-1 to TRBJ2-2, with 7 bases matching TRBD1. CDR3 length equals 18 residues. The V segment lost 5 bases and the J segment 0 bases; nucleotides outside the gene matches: 12. Germline CDR1 is MNHNS and CDR2 is SASEGT. CDR3 residues: CASSFRDRPLANTGELFF. In nucleotides, the CDR3 is TGTGCCAGCAGTTTCCGGGACAGACCACTCGCGAACACCGGGGAGCTGTTTTTT.

The V and J genes are TRBV7-2 and TRBJ2-1; 7 bases line up with TRBD2. Losses at the gene ends were 3 bases for V and 3 bases for J; bases not matched to a gene: 8. Germline lookup yields CDR1 SGHTA and CDR2 FQGNSA. The CDR3 covers 16 residues. Written as DNA, the CDR3 is TGTGCCAGCAGCTTGGGCCTAGCGGCAAACTACAATGAGCAGTTCTTC. Protein sequence: CASSLGLAANYNEQFF.

The V call is TRBV3-1, the J call TRBJ2-3; D call uncertain. The CDR3 spans 14 residues. Germline-derived CDR1 and CDR2 are LGHDT and YNNKEL (reference sequence). The ends were cut back, 4 bases at V and 4 bases at J, with 12 bases in the middle. CDR3 amino acids: CASSRLGSSDTQYF. CDR3 DNA: TGTGCCAGCAGCCGCTTGGGAAGCTCAGATACGCAGTATTTT.

A few counts support this clonotype. The rearrangement joins TRBV15 to TRBJ2-3; 7 nucleotides match TRBD2. This CDR3 is built from 14 residues. J was trimmed by 4 bases and V by 3 bases; bases with no gene match: 4. Germline assignment: CDR1 LNHNV and CDR2 YYDKDF (reference sequence). CDR3 residues: CATSRGGSADTQYF. The CDR3 DNA sequence: TGTGCCACCAGCAGGGGGGGGAGCGCAGATACGCAGTATTTT. Full variable domain (outside the CDR3, taken from reference TRBV15 and TRBJ2-3): DAMVIQNPRYQVTQFGKPVTLSCSQTLNHNVMYWYQQKSSQAPKLLFHYYDKDFNNEADTPDNFQSRRPNTSFCFLDIRSPGLGDTAMYLCATSRGGSADTQYFGPGTRLTVL.